Presented here are 32 T cell receptor beta chains from one specimen sequenced in a study of shared clonotypes between healthy human individuals. The naive CD8 population came from CD45RO-negative cells selected for CCR7, without terminally differentiated effector memory CD45RA+ cells. The table came from immunoSEQ multiplex PCR; TCRdb's copy has only in-frame clones and leaves some out. The sample holds 2 million to 2.5 million clones, 85% to 95% seen once. The sequencing sample was made of naive CD8+ T cells from PBMCs. The receptors derive from a man younger than 30 in good health. Some clones in this sample may be carry-over from other donors' samples.

This chain joins TRBV5-1 and TRBJ2-7; 9 bases are shared with TRBD1. The germline V gene encodes CDR1 SGHRS and CDR2 YFSETQ. J was trimmed by 0 bases and V by 4 bases; bases with no gene match: 11. The CDR3 consists of 17 residues. The CDR3 nucleotides are TGCGCCAGCAGCCCTATATCACCGGGACAGGGCTCCTACGAGCAGTACTTC. Encoded protein: CASSPISPGQGSYEQYF.

This clone showed up just once. V usage is TRBV18 and J usage is TRBJ2-7; 10 bases fit TRBD1. This CDR3 is built from 15 residues. Germline trimming cut 3 bases from V and 0 bases from J; bases unmatched to any gene: 2. Germline values: CDR1 KGHSH, CDR2 LQKENI. The CDR3 bases are TGTGCCAGCTCACCCGGGACAGGGGACTCCTACGAGCAGTACTTC. Translating gives CASSPGTGDSYEQYF.

This rearrangement joins TRBV11-3 to TRBJ2-2, with a possible D match to TRBD2 (5 bases). CDR1 is SGHNT and CDR2 is YENEEA in the germline V gene. CDR3 length: 15 amino acids. Trimming shortened V by 3 bases and J by 1 base, and 9 bases separated the two germline ends. CDR3 bases: TGTGCCAGCAGCTTTCGAGAGGGGAACACCGGGGAGCTGTTTTTT. As protein: CASSFREGNTGELFF. The entire variable domain, with the rest obtained from reference TRBV11-3 and TRBJ2-2, is as follows: EAGVVQSPRYKIIEKKQPVAFWCNPISGHNTLYWYLQNLGQGPELLIRYENEEAVDDSQLPKDRFSAERLKGVDSTLKIQPAELGDSAVYLCASSFREGNTGELFFGEGSRLTVL.

The chain recombines TRBV7-6 with TRBJ2-1, with 7 bases matching TRBD2. Trimming cost V 3 bases and J 2 bases; bases outside gene matches: 7. The CDR3 is 16 residues long. Germline V CDR1 and CDR2: SGHVS, FNYEAQ. The CDR3 protein is CASSFLSGPAYNEQFF. The CDR3 nucleotides read TGTGCCAGCAGCTTTCTTAGCGGGCCCGCCTACAATGAGCAGTTCTTC.

This rearrangement joins TRBV27 to TRBJ2-7; 9 bases fit TRBD1. The CDR3 is made up of 14 amino acids. V lost 6 bases and J lost 2; bases outside the gene matches: 5. Germline values: CDR1 MNHEY, CDR2 SMNVEV (reference sequence). The CDR3 nucleotides are TGTGCCAGCAGACAGGGGGCGGCGGCCTACGAGCAGTACTTC. Amino acids: CASRQGAAAYEQYF.

V usage is TRBV9 and J usage is TRBJ1-2, with D hard to call. From germline, CDR1 is SGDLS and CDR2 YYNGEE. CDR3 size: 17 residues. Trimming left V 3 bases short and J 0 bases short, with 18 bases between. The chain's CDR3 is CASSAHEGQLANYGYTF. For the CDR3, the DNA is TGTGCCAGCAGCGCTCATGAAGGGCAGTTAGCTAACTATGGCTACACCTTC.

This clone occurred once. The chain joins TRBV14 to TRBJ2-5, with D unresolved. The germline gives CDR1 SGHDN, CDR2 FVKESK. V lost 5 bases to trimming and J lost 1 base, with 17 bases between them. The CDR3 extends over 16 amino acids. The CDR3 loop reads CASSTRTRLTQETQYF. CDR3 sequence (DNA): TGTGCCAGCAGCACCCGGACCCGCTTAACCCAAGAGACCCAGTACTTC.

V is TRBV28 and J is TRBJ1-4; TRBD1 matches at 7 bases. This CDR3 contains 16 residues. Unmatched junction bases numbered 13, after V lost 6 bases and J lost 6 bases. Germline assignment: CDR1 MDHEN and CDR2 SYDVKM. As DNA, the CDR3 is TGTGCCAGCAGCAAACCGACAGGGTCCAGGGATGAAAAACTGTTTTTT. This translates into CASSKPTGSRDEKLFF.

J is TRBJ2-7 and V is TRBV13; 10 bases agree with TRBD2. This CDR3 contains 17 residues. Losses at the gene ends were 5 bases for V and 5 bases for J; bases not matched to a gene: 15. The germline gives CDR1 PRHDT, CDR2 FYEKMQ (reference sequence). The CDR3 DNA reads TGTGCCAGCAGCCGCTCCCCCCCTAGCGGGAGCATCGACGAGCAGTACTTC. This translates into CASSRSPPSGSIDEQYF.

This sequence joins TRBV6-5 and TRBJ1-2; D gene uncertain. V was clipped by 6 bases and J by 3 bases, with 11 bases between them. The CDR3 totals 13 residues. The germline gives CDR1 MNHEY, CDR2 SVGAGI. CDR3 region: CASRRLDYYGYTF. The CDR3 bases are TGTGCCAGCAGACGGTTGGACTACTATGGCTACACCTTC.

This chain uses TRBV7-9 with TRBJ2-2; D call uncertain. CDR1 is SEHNR and CDR2 is FQNEAQ in the germline V gene (reference sequence). The CDR3 has 11 amino acids. V was shortened by 10 bases and J by 6 bases, with 9 bases between the two germline ends. In DNA, the CDR3 is TGTGCCACCGCCCGGCCCGGGGAGCTGTTTTTT. It encodes CATARPGELFF.

The chain has TRBV7-9 and TRBJ1-2, with TRBD1 as a possible D gene (5 bases). CDR1 SEHNR and CDR2 FQNEAQ come from the germline V gene (reference sequence). This CDR3 comprises 14 residues. V dropped 5 bases and J dropped 8 bases, with 18 bases sitting between them. CDR3 nucleotides: TGTGCCAGCAGCGACGGGACCGAGGCTCCCGGCTACACCTTC. Translated, it gives CASSDGTEAPGYTF.

The chain employs TRBV7-9 and TRBJ1-1; a weak D match, TRBD1 (5 bases). V was cut by 5 bases and J by 6 bases, with 13 bases left in between. Germline-derived CDR1 and CDR2 are SEHNR and FQNEAQ (reference sequence). The CDR3 covers 13 residues. The CDR3 sequence is CASSPNQGSEAFF. CDR3 DNA sequence: TGTGCCAGCAGCCCCAACCAGGGTTCTGAAGCTTTCTTT.

This chain joins TRBV27 and TRBJ1-1; D is perhaps TRBD1 (5 bases). CDR3 length equals 14 residues. Trimming left V 4 bases short and J 6 bases short, with 15 bases between. From germline, CDR1 is MNHEY and CDR2 SMNVEV (reference sequence). The CDR3 DNA follows: TGTGCCAGCAGTTATCGGGGGGGACTCTCTGAAGCTTTCTTT. It translates to CASSYRGGLSEAFF.

CDR3 amino acids: CASSLEVKSLKREAFF. The CDR3 DNA is TGTGCCAGCAGTTTAGAGGTCAAATCATTAAAACGTGAAGCTTTCTTT. The chain employs TRBV28 and TRBJ1-1; unclear D gene. The germline CDR1 and CDR2 sequences are MDHEN and SYDVKM. The germline V and J ends were trimmed by 2 bases and 7 bases, with 20 bases remaining between them. This CDR3 has 16 amino acids.

The chain employs TRBV25-1 and TRBJ1-2; D is unclear. The ends were cut back, 4 bases at V and 5 bases at J, with 11 bases in the middle. In germline, CDR1 is MGHDK, CDR2 SYGVNS. The CDR3 length is 13 residues. The CDR3: CASSVRAGYGYTF. CDR3 DNA: TGTGCCAGCAGTGTTAGGGCAGGATATGGCTACACCTTC.

This chain uses TRBV7-9 with TRBJ1-1; tentatively, D is TRBD1 (5 bases). In germline, CDR1 is SEHNR, CDR2 FQNEAQ (reference sequence). The V end was cut by 5 bases, the J end by 1 base, with 14 bases between. The CDR3 runs 15 residues. CDR3 in DNA: TGTGCCAGCAGCCCCCTTCGGACAAAGAACACTGAAGCTTTCTTT. It codes for CASSPLRTKNTEAFF.

The rearrangement uses TRBV7-9 and TRBJ2-5; the match to TRBD2 covers 10 bases. The V gene's germline CDR1 is SEHNR and CDR2 FQNEAQ (reference sequence). The V segment lost 5 bases and the J segment 2 bases; nucleotides outside the gene matches: 8. The CDR3 has 16 amino acids. The CDR3 DNA reads TGTGCCAGCAGCCCATGGACTAGCGGCCTTCAAGAGACCCAGTACTTC. It codes for CASSPWTSGLQETQYF.

Of note for this clone: The same CDR3 also results from other DNA sequences found in this sample. The rearrangement joins TRBV29-1 to TRBJ2-7; TRBD2 matches 10 bases. Germline loops: CDR1 SQVTM, CDR2 ANQGSEA. The junction had 2 bases not matched to a gene; V was cut back by 3 bases and J by 3 bases. The CDR3 runs to 13 residues. DNA of the CDR3: TGCAGCGTTGAGGCTAGCGGGAGCTACGAGCAGTACTTC. Protein: CSVEASGSYEQYF.

The chain combines TRBV19 with TRBJ2-3; TRBD1 is a possible D gene (7 bases). The length of the CDR3 is 15 residues. Per the germline V gene, CDR1 is LNHDA and CDR2 is SQIVND (reference sequence). Trimming removed 6 bases from V and 2 bases from J, with 15 bases in between. CDR3 DNA: TGTGCCAGTAGCCTGGAGGGACAGTACACAGATACGCAGTATTTT. Residues: CASSLEGQYTDTQYF.

Only a few counts were recorded for this clone. Other DNA sequences in the same sample also yield this CDR3. The gene calls are TRBV27 and TRBJ2-6, with D uncertain. The CDR3 totals 13 residues. Looked up from germline, CDR1 is MNHEY and CDR2 is SMNVEV (reference sequence). Deletions cut 0 bases from V and 3 bases from J, with 0 bases between. CDR3 region: CASSLSGANVLTF. The CDR3 DNA follows: TGTGCCAGCAGTTTATCTGGGGCCAACGTCCTGACTTTC.

This chain connects TRBV18 to TRBJ1-5; TRBD1 matches 7 bases. The CDR3 is made up of 17 amino acids. Per germline, CDR1 KGHSH and CDR2 LQKENI. Unmatched junction bases numbered 7, after V lost 0 bases and J lost 2 bases. Here the CDR3 DNA reads TGTGCCAGCTCACCACCGGAAGACAGGGAAGGCAATCAGCCCCAGCATTTT. Translating it yields CASSPPEDREGNQPQHF. The full variable domain, in which reference TRBV18 and TRBJ1-5 provide the parts outside the CDR3, is NAGVMQNPRHLVRRRGQEARLRCSPMKGHSHVYWYRQLPEEGLKFMVYLQKENIIDESGMPKERFSAEFPKEGPSILRIQQVVRGDSAAYFCASSPPEDREGNQPQHFGDGTRLSIL.

This chain connects TRBV7-9 to TRBJ2-4; D may be TRBD2 (6 bases). V was cut by 1 base and J by 8 bases, with 9 bases left in between. The germline CDR1 and CDR2 sequences are SEHNR and FQNEAQ (reference sequence). The CDR3 sequence is 13 residues long. Here the CDR3 DNA reads TGTGCCAGCAGCTTAGATAGGGAGGACATTCAGTACTTC. Translating it yields CASSLDREDIQYF. Drawing the rest from reference TRBV7-9 and TRBJ2-4, the complete variable domain is DTGVSQNPRHKITKRGQNVTFRCDPISEHNRLYWYRQTLGQGPEFLTYFQNEAQLEKSRLLSDRFSAERPKGSFSTLEIQRTEQGDSAMYLCASSLDREDIQYFGAGTRLSVL.

This chain joins TRBV12-1 and TRBJ2-7; the table's D call TRBD2 went unverified against the DNA. TRBV12-1 is deemed a pseudogene. The CDR3 spans 13 residues. The CDR3 region is CASSSSGNHEQYF. DNA for the CDR3: TGTGCCAGCAGCTCAAGCGGGAACCACGAGCAGTACTTC.

The chain joins TRBV10-3 to TRBJ1-2; the D gene is possibly TRBD1 (5 bases). The CDR3 runs 15 residues. Trimming removed 4 bases at V and 3 bases at J, with 15 bases between. The germline V gene has CDR1 ENHRY and CDR2 SYGVKD. The CDR3 sequence: CAISGEGYMDYGYTF. CDR3 sequence (DNA): TGTGCCATCAGTGGGGAGGGGTATATGGACTATGGCTACACCTTC.

CDR3 in amino acids: CATLTGNTGELFF. The CDR3 nucleotides read TGTGCCACCCTGACAGGGAACACCGGGGAGCTGTTTTTT. The chain combines TRBV2 with TRBJ2-2, with D maybe TRBD1 (6 bases). The CDR3 length is 13 residues. Germline CDR1 SNHLY, CDR2 FYNNEI. Trimming pared 10 bases from V and 1 base from J, leaving 10 bases between.

The chain recombines TRBV10-3 with TRBJ2-5, with 11 bases identical to TRBD2. This CDR3 comprises 16 residues. V dropped 6 bases and J dropped 1; count of bases not matched to a gene: 7. CDR1 and CDR2 from the germline V gene are ENHRY and SYGVKD. The chain's CDR3 is CAIRGTGTSGQETQYF. The CDR3 region has the DNA TGTGCCATCAGGGGAACCGGGACTAGCGGCCAAGAGACCCAGTACTTC.

The chain recombines TRBV27 with TRBJ2-3; 9 bases fit TRBD2. CDR1 is MNHEY and CDR2 is SMNVEV in the germline V gene (reference sequence). V dropped 4 bases and J dropped 3; count of bases not matched to a gene: 8. This CDR3 spans 16 amino acids. CDR3 DNA sequence: TGTGCCAGCAGTTGGTTCGGCGGGGGGGGAACAGATACGCAGTATTTT. Translation: CASSWFGGGGTDTQYF.

This chain uses TRBV27 with TRBJ2-1; TRBD2 is a possible D gene (6 bases). V shed 7 bases and J shed 7 bases, with 20 bases lying between them. Germline V gene sequence: CDR1 MNHEY, CDR2 SMNVEV (reference sequence). The CDR3 runs to 15 residues. CDR3 nucleotide sequence: TGTGCCAGCACCGGGAGCCCGCTAGCAGAAAATGAGCAGTTCTTC. Amino acid sequence: CASTGSPLAENEQFF.

The sample holds one count of this clone. The J gene is TRBJ2-1, the V gene TRBV27; D is undetermined. This CDR3 is built from 13 residues. Germline V CDR1 and CDR2: MNHEY, SMNVEV (reference sequence). Trimming removed 2 bases at V and 5 bases at J, with 7 bases between. CDR3 region: CASSLLQDNEQFF. The DNA of the CDR3 is TGTGCCAGCAGTTTACTCCAAGACAATGAGCAGTTCTTC.

The genes are TRBV4-2 and TRBJ2-1, with TRBD2 identical over 10 bases. This CDR3 spans 16 amino acids. The germline V gene has CDR1 LGHNA and CDR2 YNFKEQ. V dropped 1 base and J dropped 7; count of bases not matched to a gene: 7. CDR3 sequence: CASSQAPGLAINEQFF. In DNA form, the CDR3 reads TGTGCCAGCAGCCAAGCTCCGGGACTAGCGATAAATGAGCAGTTCTTC.

V and J are TRBV10-2 and TRBJ2-7; no clear D. The V end was cut by 8 bases, the J end by 9 bases, with 17 bases between. CDR1 WSHSY and CDR2 SAAADI come from the germline V gene. CDR3 length equals 12 residues. This chain's CDR3 is CASSPDRVRQYF. The CDR3 DNA reads TGCGCCAGCTCTCCGGACCGTGTGCGGCAGTACTTC.